The next 20 T cell receptor beta chains were all read from a single sample in a study of Graves' ophthalmopathy and Graves' hyperthyroidism. RNA transcripts were the source from which TCR beta CDR3 regions were amplified. RT-PCR was first run with HTBI primers, then multiplex PCR in a second round. TCRdb re-called the multiplex PCR reads through MiXCR, storing one row per CDR3 protein. The sample contains 260,000 or so distinct CDR3 sequences, around 45% of which appear only once. Source material: peripheral blood. Source of these receptors: an adult man with Graves' ophthalmopathy.

The chain is built from TRBV29-1 and TRBJ2-7; 8 bases match TRBD1. CDR1 SQVTM and CDR2 ANQGSEA come from the germline V gene. This CDR3 region has 15 residues. V lost 5 bases, J lost 0 bases, and 9 bases stayed unmatched. In DNA, the CDR3 is TGCAGCGTTTTAGTCCGGACAGGGCCCTCCTACGAGCAGTACTTC. This encodes CSVLVRTGPSYEQYF.

This sequence joins TRBV15 and TRBJ2-5; 8 bases are shared with TRBD1. There are 14 residues in the CDR3. With 3 bases clipped from V and 5 bases from J, the junction kept 5 bases outside the gene matches. Germline loops: CDR1 LNHNV, CDR2 YYDKDF (reference sequence). The CDR3 DNA sequence: TGTGCCACCAGCAGGGGACAGGTGGGGGAGACCCAGTACTTC. Amino acid sequence: CATSRGQVGETQYF.

This chain uses TRBV2 with TRBJ1-6; no definite D call. Trimming pared 7 bases from V and 1 base from J, leaving 11 bases between. This CDR3 contains 15 residues. Germline CDR1 and CDR2: SNHLY and FYNNEI. Here the CDR3 reads CASIPGGSYNSPLHF. Written as DNA, the CDR3 is TGTGCCAGCATCCCGGGTGGGTCCTATAATTCACCCCTCCACTTT.

This chain uses TRBV15 with TRBJ1-5; the D is unclear. This CDR3 has 18 residues. The V gene's germline CDR1 is LNHNV and CDR2 YYDKDF (reference sequence). Trimming stripped 0 bases from V and 0 bases from J, with 15 bases between. CDR3 residues: CATSRDPVSSYSNQPQHF. In nucleotides, the CDR3 is TGTGCCACCAGCAGAGATCCCGTCAGCAGCTATAGCAATCAGCCCCAGCATTTT.

This clonotype was seen a few times. The chain uses TRBV9 and TRBJ1-1; no firm D call. Germline values: CDR1 SGDLS, CDR2 YYNGEE. The CDR3 covers 14 residues. V lost 2 bases and J 1 base, leaving 9 bases between the germline ends. CDR3 residues: CASSVNSRNTEAFF. CDR3 nucleotides: TGTGCCAGCAGCGTTAACTCGAGGAACACTGAAGCTTTCTTT.

The gene calls are TRBV7-9 and TRBJ2-6; D may be TRBD1 (6 bases). The V and J ends lost 5 bases and 3 bases respectively, with 17 bases between them. Germline V gene data show CDR1 as SEHNR and CDR2 as FQNEAQ (reference sequence). The CDR3 sequence is 17 residues long. DNA of the CDR3: TGTGCCAGCAGCGCGCGTCAAGGGGGTATTGGGGCCAACGTCCTGACTTTC. Translating it yields CASSARQGGIGANVLTF.

The genes are TRBV9 and TRBJ2-7; D remains ambiguous. V shed 0 bases and J shed 0 bases, with 10 bases lying between them. Germline CDR1 SGDLS, CDR2 YYNGEE. The CDR3 has 15 residues. The CDR3 sequence: CASSVGLGSSYEQYF. CDR3 coding DNA: TGTGCCAGCAGCGTAGGGTTGGGAAGCTCCTACGAGCAGTACTTC.

This clonotype was counted a few times. V gene TRBV19 combines with J gene TRBJ2-7, with D possibly matching TRBD1 (6 bases). This CDR3 spans 16 amino acids. Germline-derived CDR1 and CDR2 are LNHDA and SQIVND (reference sequence). Trimming shortened V by 4 bases and J by 2 bases, and 18 bases separated the two germline ends. CDR3 amino acids: CASSSPGQLKTYEQYF. The CDR3 DNA is TGTGCCAGTAGTAGCCCAGGACAGCTCAAGACCTACGAGCAGTACTTC. The whole variable domain, filled in from reference TRBV19 and TRBJ2-7, reads DGGITQSPKYLFRKEGQNVTLSCEQNLNHDAMYWYRQDPGQGLRLIYYSQIVNDFQKGDIAEGYSVSREKKESFPLTVTSAQKNPTAFYLCASSSPGQLKTYEQYFGPGTRLTVT.

The rearrangement joins TRBV9 to TRBJ2-5, with TRBD1 as a possible D gene (7 bases). CDR1 and CDR2 from the germline V gene are SGDLS and YYNGEE. This CDR3 region has 15 residues. Trimming took 5 bases from V and 3 from J, leaving 17 bases between them. DNA of the CDR3: TGTGCCAGCAGGGACGACCGGGGGACAGAAGAGACCCAGTACTTC. The encoded protein is CASRDDRGTEETQYF.

This clonotype has only one observation. J is TRBJ1-4 and V is TRBV9; 7 positions agree with TRBD1. The V segment lost 4 bases and the J segment 8 bases; nucleotides outside the gene matches: 14. The CDR3 is 16 amino acids. The germline V gene has CDR1 SGDLS and CDR2 YYNGEE. This CDR3 is CASSPLGDRVKEKLFF. CDR3 sequence (DNA): TGTGCCAGCAGCCCGCTCGGCGACAGGGTAAAGGAAAAACTGTTTTTT.

This sequence joins TRBV29-1 and TRBJ2-5; 12 nucleotides agree with TRBD2. Germline-derived CDR1 and CDR2 are SQVTM and ANQGSEA. The CDR3 runs 14 residues. Trimming cost V 8 bases and J 1 base; bases outside gene matches: 5. The CDR3 is CSRGLAGSQETQYF. In nucleotides, the CDR3 is TGCAGCAGGGGACTAGCGGGTAGCCAAGAGACCCAGTACTTC. The full variable domain, with the rest looked up from reference TRBV29-1 and TRBJ2-5, is SAVISQKPSRDICQRGTSLTIQCQVDSQVTMMFWYRQQPGQSLTLIATANQGSEATYESGFVIDKFPISRPNLTFSTLTVSNMSPEDSSIYLCSRGLAGSQETQYFGPGTRLLVL.

This chain uses TRBV7-9 with TRBJ1-5; 9 bases line up with TRBD1. This CDR3 is 22 amino acids long. From germline, CDR1 is SEHNR and CDR2 FQNEAQ (reference sequence). V was pared by 5 bases and J by 6 bases, with 29 bases of the junction left unmatched. CDR3 region: CASSQAAFGFEVATGGGQPQHF. The CDR3 coding sequence is TGTGCCAGCAGCCAGGCGGCATTTGGGTTTGAAGTGGCCACAGGGGGCGGTCAGCCCCAGCATTTT.

This chain joins TRBV7-9 and TRBJ2-7, with a weak D call TRBD1 (6 bases). CDR3 length: 13 residues. Trimming removed 5 bases from V and 4 bases from J, with 12 bases in between. Germline lookup yields CDR1 SEHNR and CDR2 FQNEAQ (reference sequence). CDR3 sequence (DNA): TGTGCCAGCAGCCGACTCGGACAGTACGAGCAGTACTTC. It is translated as CASSRLGQYEQYF.

Only a few counts were recorded for this clonotype. V is TRBV9 and J is TRBJ1-1, with D unclear. CDR1 is SGDLS, CDR2 YYNGEE, per germline. The V and J ends lost 0 bases and 7 bases respectively, with 7 bases between them. The length of the CDR3 is 12 residues. The CDR3 DNA sequence: TGTGCCAGCAGCGTAGTAGGCGGTGAAGCTTTCTTT. Translated, it gives CASSVVGGEAFF.

This clonotype was seen more than once but under ten times. The chain joins TRBV11-2 to TRBJ1-2; D may be TRBD1 (6 bases). V was pared by 1 base and J by 8 bases, with 14 bases between. CDR3 length equals 14 residues. In germline, CDR1 is SGHAT, CDR2 FQNNGV. CDR3: CASSLGPGEGGYTF. CDR3 nucleotides: TGTGCCAGCAGCTTAGGCCCAGGGGAAGGAGGCTACACCTTC.

This clonotype was seen a few times. J is TRBJ2-7 and V is TRBV7-8, with D unresolved. There are 15 residues in the CDR3. The V end was cut by 5 bases, the J end by 1 base, with 15 bases between. The V gene's germline CDR1 is SGHVS and CDR2 FQNEAQ. The DNA for the CDR3 is TGTGCCAGCAGCCTAGACCCCTCACCATCCTACGAGCAGTACTTC. Amino acid sequence: CASSLDPSPSYEQYF. Full variable domain (missing parts from reference TRBV7-8 and TRBJ2-7): GAGVSQSPRYKVAKRGQDVALRCDPISGHVSLFWYQQALGQGPEFLTYFQNEAQLDKSGLPSDRFFAERPEGSVSTLKIQRTQQEDSAVYLCASSLDPSPSYEQYFGPGTRLTVT.

As for this clonotype: A read error is possible here, since a much larger clone lies one base away. This is likely a read error, given that the CDR3 carries no conserved phenylalanine or tryptophan at its end. This rearrangement joins TRBV29-1 to TRBJ2-7, with D maybe TRBD2 (5 bases). The V end was cut by 1 base, the J end by 2 bases, with 12 bases between. CDR3 length: 14 residues. Germline V CDR1 and CDR2: SQVTM, ANQGSEA. CDR3 loop: CSVEGSTGTYEQYL. In nucleotides, the CDR3 is TGCAGCGTTGAAGGGTCGACGGGGACCTACGAGCAGTACCTC.

This clonotype was seen only a few times. Germline is not matched at one junction end, which may reflect a read error. The chain combines TRBV10-2 with TRBJ1-5; D remains ambiguous. Germline V lookup: CDR1 WSHSY, CDR2 SAAADI. This CDR3 has 14 amino acids. DNA of the CDR3: TGTGCCAGCAGCCGGACGGTTCGTGGTCAGCCCCAGCATTTT. It codes for CASSRTVRGQPQHF.

This clonotype was counted ten times or more. CDR3 sequence (DNA): TGTGCCAGCAGTGTTGGGATGGACACTGAAGCTTTCTTT. Amino acids: CASSVGMDTEAFF. V is TRBV25-1 and J is TRBJ1-1; D not resolved. The CDR3 runs 13 residues. Germline loops: CDR1 MGHDK, CDR2 SYGVNS. The germline V and J ends were trimmed by 4 bases and 3 bases, with 9 bases remaining between them.

The chain recombines TRBV29-1 with TRBJ1-5; no definite D call. Germline V gene sequence: CDR1 SQVTM, CDR2 ANQGSEA. CDR3 length: 12 residues. With 7 bases removed from V and 4 bases from J, the gap between germline ends came to 11 bases. CDR3 coding DNA: TGCAGCGCAACCACAGCGAATCAGCCCCAGCATTTT. It yields the protein CSATTANQPQHF.